This T cell receptor beta chain was identified in a study of blood T cells in healthy people across ages. The study's findings and limits: Older age coincided with a roughly linear decline in TCR beta diversity per million T cells.

Then a second PCR, running roughly 7 to 11 cycles, was carried out with a sample-barcoded 5' primer and a J-beta primer mix. Each sample yielded at least 3 million CDR3-containing paired-end reads. TCRdb recomputed calls from the 5' RACE reads with MiXCR, one row per CDR3 protein. Seen here are about 1.4 million distinct CDR3 sequences, approximately 60% observed once, and the top ten hold 5% to 7%. At least 7 million PBMCs were isolated per sample. This clonotype was observed once. The antigen is not known. The CDR3 covers 13 residues. CDR1 is DFQATT and CDR2 is SNEGSKA in the germline V gene (reference sequence). V lost 3 bases and J 4 bases, leaving 11 bases between the germline ends.

The rearrangement links TRBV20-1 to TRBJ2-3, with D uncertain. This clonotype was sampled from a man younger than 35 in good health. The sample taken for sequencing was blood. The CDR3 sequence: CSASPSFPDTQYF. CDR3 bases: TGCAGTGCTAGCCCCAGCTTCCCAGATACGCAGTATTTT.